This T cell receptor (beta chain) emerged from a study of T-cell memory formation after mild COVID-19 (dated by TCRdb to the early 2020s). General notes on the study: TCR sequence clusters from the two donors were largely donor specific. The cohort comprised two young, previously healthy adult volunteers, one female and one male. In two donors, T-cell clones that expanded and contracted after mild COVID-19 were followed by sequencing TCRalpha and TCRbeta repertoires longitudinally.

This clonotype has only a few counts. The antigen this receptor binds is unknown. No base-level quality is on record; no much larger clone is a single base apart. The CDR3 has 15 amino acids, counting the end cysteine and phenylalanine. Of all the DNA, just the CDR3 is kept, 45 bases in frame from base 1. V loses 3 bases at its end and J loses 3 bases; junction bases beyond the gene matches: 2. From a lookup of the germline V gene (reference sequence), CDR1 and CDR2 are SGHNT and YYREEE. PBMCs were isolated by Ficoll-Paque density gradient centrifugation. TCRdb lists the instrument as Illumina NovaSeq 6000. cDNA libraries for TCRalpha and TCRbeta were prepared by 5'RACE using constant-segment primers, with sample barcodes and unique molecular identifiers added. RNA was extracted from every sample with Trizol reagent. Amplification of the libraries took two PCR steps, and the second step added a second sample barcode plus Illumina TruSeq adapters. Sequencing of the libraries was done on an Illumina NovaSeq, producing 2 x 150 bp paired-end reads. The paper's processing steps were these. The reads were demultiplexed and collapsed into UMI-guided consensus sequences using migec v1.2.7. Using mixcr v2.1.11, the UMI consensuses were aligned to TRA and TRB V and J templates and assembled into clonotypes. Expanded or contracted clonotypes were those called significant by both edgeR and NoisET, with noise models trained on biological replicates. edgeR calls used a false discovery rate-adjusted p below 0.01 and a log2 fold-change threshold of 1. As an exploratory analysis of dynamics, max-normalized trajectories of the 1000 most abundant clonotypes were examined with PCA combined with hierarchical clustering. Each responding clone was given a CD4 or CD8 phenotype based on the CD4+ and CD8+ repertoires, which had been sequenced separately. TCRdb applied fastp at Q25 and MiXCR to the public reads, then kept only in-frame beta chains. Merged by CDR3 protein, the rows form single entries marked with the most common genes and DNA. Clone size and V and J calls follow TCRdb, not the original study. The table for this sample lists about 350,000 distinct CDR3 sequences; about an eighth of them were counted only once. The top ten clonotypes cover about 20% of the sample.

General findings and caveats noted by the study authors: The study included only a couple of mild cases, and larger cohorts that include severe cases with pre-infection samples were judged to be necessary. Balanced CD4/CD8 phenotypes were observed for clones contracting from day 15 to 85, whereas a bias towards CD4+ was observed for a second wave of clones expanding from day 15 to 37. Contracting CD4+ clones turned up mainly in the CM and EM memory subsets, whereas EMRA was where CD8+ clones were enriched. SARS-CoV-2 specificity was not confirmed for the second-wave clones peaking on day 37. Some responding clones were detected in pre-infection memory, suggesting pre-existing cross-reactive memory T cells joined the SARS-CoV-2 response.

The clonotype comes from a young man who had mild COVID-19 (a few samples of this study predate the infection). The sample titles of this study are shuffled in the database, so cell type and time point are left out; the donor was told from shared clones. Sequenced sample: PBMCs or a T cell subset sorted from them (not recorded which). The sequence joins TRBV5-4 to TRBJ2-1; 11 of the junction bases match TRBD2. In nucleotide form, the sequence is TGTGCCAGCAGCTCGGGACTAGCGGACTACAATGAGCAGTTCTTC. This translates into CASSSGLADYNEQFF. The reference TRBV5-4 and TRBJ2-1 proteins fill in what lies around the CDR3, so the full variable domain reads ETGVTQSPTHLIKTRGQQVTLRCSSQSGHNTVSWYQQALGQGPQFIFQYYREEENGRGNFPPRFSGLQFPNYSSELNVNALELDDSALYLCASSSGLADYNEQFFGPGTRLTVL.